This T cell receptor (beta chain) was documented in a study of cytomegalovirus exposure and HLA in healthy donors. Across the study: Early released data comprised about 84 million unique TCRs from HLA-typed donors.

Overall study findings and caveats: In a later analysis, the majority of CMV-associated beta chains seemingly showed HLA restriction.

This PCR relied on a set of 60 Vbeta primers and 13 Jbeta primers. TCRdb's copy holds only in-frame clones and misses some; the assay was immunoSEQ multiplex PCR. The sample lists about 80,000 clones, approximately 71% seen once, with roughly 7.1% in the top ten. CDR3 length equals 15 residues. Looked up from germline, CDR1 is SGHTS and CDR2 is YDEGEE. The ends were cut back, 5 bases at V and 1 base at J, with 12 bases in the middle. Comments on this clone: Its target is not known.

The receptor was isolated from a woman in her thirties or forties in good health and CMV-seronegative. V and J are TRBV5-8 and TRBJ2-2; TRBD1 is a possible D gene (6 bases). Material: PBMCs. CDR3 loop: CASRPRTVNTGELFF. CDR3 coding DNA: TGTGCCAGCAGGCCTAGGACAGTGAACACCGGGGAGCTGTTTTTT.